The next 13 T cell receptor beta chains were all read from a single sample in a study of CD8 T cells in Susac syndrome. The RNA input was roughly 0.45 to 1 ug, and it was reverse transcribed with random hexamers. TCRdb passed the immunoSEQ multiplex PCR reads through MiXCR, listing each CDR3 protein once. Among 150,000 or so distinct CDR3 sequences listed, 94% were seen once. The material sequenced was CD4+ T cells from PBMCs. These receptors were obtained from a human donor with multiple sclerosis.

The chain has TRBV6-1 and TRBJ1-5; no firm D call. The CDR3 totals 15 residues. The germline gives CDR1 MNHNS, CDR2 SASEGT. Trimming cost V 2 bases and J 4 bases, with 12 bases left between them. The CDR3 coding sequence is TGTGCCAGCAGTGAATACCCCCGGGCTAATCAGCCCCAGCATTTT. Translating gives CASSEYPRANQPQHF.

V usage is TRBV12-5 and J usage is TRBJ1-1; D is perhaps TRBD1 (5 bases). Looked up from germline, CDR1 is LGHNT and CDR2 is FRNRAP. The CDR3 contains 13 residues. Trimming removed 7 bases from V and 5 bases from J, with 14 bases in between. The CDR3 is CASASEPGTEAFF. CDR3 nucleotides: TGTGCTAGTGCTTCGGAACCAGGGACTGAAGCTTTCTTT.

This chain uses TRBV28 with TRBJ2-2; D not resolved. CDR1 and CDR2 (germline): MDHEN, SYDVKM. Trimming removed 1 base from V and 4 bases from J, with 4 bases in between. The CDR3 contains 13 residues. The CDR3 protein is CASSLLGTGELFF. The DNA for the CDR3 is TGTGCCAGCAGTTTATTGGGCACCGGGGAGCTGTTTTTT. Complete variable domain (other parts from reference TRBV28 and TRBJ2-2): DVKVTQSSRYLVKRTGEKVFLECVQDMDHENMFWYRQDPGLGLRLIYFSYDVKMKEKGDIPEGYSVSREKKERFSLILESASTNQTSMYLCASSLLGTGELFFGEGSRLTVL.

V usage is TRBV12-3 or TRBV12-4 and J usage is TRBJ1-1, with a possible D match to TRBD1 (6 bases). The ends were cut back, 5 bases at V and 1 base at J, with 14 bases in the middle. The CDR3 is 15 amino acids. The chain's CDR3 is CASSPEQGRNTEAFF. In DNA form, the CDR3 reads TGTGCCAGCAGTCCAGAACAGGGTAGGAACACTGAAGCTTTCTTT.

The CDR3 spells CASSLYRTGLREQYF. CDR3 nucleotides: TGTGCCAGCAGCTTGTACAGAACAGGGTTACGCGAGCAGTACTTC. The chain combines TRBV5-6 with TRBJ2-7; the D gene is possibly TRBD1 (6 bases). The germline V gene has CDR1 SGHDT and CDR2 YYEEEE. CDR3 length equals 15 residues. V was shortened by 1 base and J by 6 bases, with 17 bases between the two germline ends.

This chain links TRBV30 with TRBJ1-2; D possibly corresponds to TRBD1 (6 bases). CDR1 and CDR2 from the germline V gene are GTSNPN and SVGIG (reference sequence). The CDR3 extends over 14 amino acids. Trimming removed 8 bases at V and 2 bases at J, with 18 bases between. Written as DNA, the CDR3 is TGTGCCGGAACCACAGGGTTCGGGAACTATGGCTACACCTTC. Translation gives CAGTTGFGNYGYTF.

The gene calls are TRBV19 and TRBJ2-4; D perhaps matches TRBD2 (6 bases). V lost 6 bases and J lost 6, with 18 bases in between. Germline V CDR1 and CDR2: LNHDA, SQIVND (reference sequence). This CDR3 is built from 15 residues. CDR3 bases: TGTGCCAGTAGATCCCCAGGGACTTTTCGAAACATTCAGTACTTC. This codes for CASRSPGTFRNIQYF.

CDR3 loop: CASRGPNLVGYTF. Written as DNA, the CDR3 is TGTGCCAGTCGCGGTCCTAATCTTGTCGGCTACACCTTC. The chain uses TRBV19 and TRBJ1-2; D gene uncertain. Trimming shortened V by 8 bases and J by 8 bases, and 18 bases separated the two germline ends. CDR3 length: 13 amino acids. Germline assignment: CDR1 LNHDA and CDR2 SQIVND (reference sequence).

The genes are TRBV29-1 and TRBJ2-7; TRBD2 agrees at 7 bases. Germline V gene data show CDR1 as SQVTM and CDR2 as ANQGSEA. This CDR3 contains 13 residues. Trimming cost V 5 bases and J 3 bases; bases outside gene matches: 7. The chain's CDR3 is CSVLGDYLYEQYF. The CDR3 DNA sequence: TGCAGCGTTCTAGGGGACTACCTCTACGAGCAGTACTTC.

CDR3 protein: CASSYRGSLKDEQFF. Here the CDR3 DNA reads TGTGCCAGCAGTTACCGGGGCTCACTAAAGGATGAGCAGTTCTTC. The genes are TRBV6-5 and TRBJ2-1; the D call may be TRBD1 or TRBD2 (5 bases each). The CDR3 totals 15 residues. Germline loops: CDR1 MNHEY, CDR2 SVGAGI. Trimming took off 2 bases at V and 8 bases at J, with 16 bases between the two ends.

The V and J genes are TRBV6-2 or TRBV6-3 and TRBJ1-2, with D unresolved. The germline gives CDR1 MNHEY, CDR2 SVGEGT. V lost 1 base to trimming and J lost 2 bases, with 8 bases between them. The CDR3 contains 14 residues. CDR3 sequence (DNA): TGTGCCAGCAGTTACTTACCAGGAAACTATGGCTACACCTTC. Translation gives CASSYLPGNYGYTF.

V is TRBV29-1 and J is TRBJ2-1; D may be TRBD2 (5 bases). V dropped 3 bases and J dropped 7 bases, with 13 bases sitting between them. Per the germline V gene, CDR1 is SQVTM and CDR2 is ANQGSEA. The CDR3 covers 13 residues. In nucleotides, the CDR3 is TGCAGCGTTGAGATTAACCCGGGGAATGAGCAGTTCTTC. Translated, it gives CSVEINPGNEQFF.

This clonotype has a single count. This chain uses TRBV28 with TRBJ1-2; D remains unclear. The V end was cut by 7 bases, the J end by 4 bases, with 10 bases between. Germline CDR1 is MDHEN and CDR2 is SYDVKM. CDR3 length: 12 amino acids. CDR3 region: CASTRSSYGYTF. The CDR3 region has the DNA TGTGCCAGCACTAGGTCTAGCTATGGCTACACCTTC.